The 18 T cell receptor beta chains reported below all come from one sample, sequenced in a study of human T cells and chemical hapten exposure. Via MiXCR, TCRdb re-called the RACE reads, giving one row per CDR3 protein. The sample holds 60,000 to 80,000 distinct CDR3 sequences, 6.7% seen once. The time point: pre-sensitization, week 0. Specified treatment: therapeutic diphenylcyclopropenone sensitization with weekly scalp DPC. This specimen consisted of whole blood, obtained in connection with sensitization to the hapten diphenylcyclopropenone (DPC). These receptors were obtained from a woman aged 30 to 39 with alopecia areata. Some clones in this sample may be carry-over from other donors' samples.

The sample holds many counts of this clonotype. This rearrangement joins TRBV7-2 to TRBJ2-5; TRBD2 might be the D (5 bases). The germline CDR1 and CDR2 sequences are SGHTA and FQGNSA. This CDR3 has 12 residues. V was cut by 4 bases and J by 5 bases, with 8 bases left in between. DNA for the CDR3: TGTGCCAGCAGCTCAGCGGAGGAGACCCAGTACTTC. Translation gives CASSSAEETQYF. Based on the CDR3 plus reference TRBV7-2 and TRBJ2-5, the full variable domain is GAGVSQSPSNKVTEKGKDVELRCDPISGHTALYWYRQSLGQGLEFLIYFQGNSAPDKSGLPSDRFSAERTGGSVSTLTIQRTQQEDSAVYLCASSSAEETQYFGPGTRLLVL.

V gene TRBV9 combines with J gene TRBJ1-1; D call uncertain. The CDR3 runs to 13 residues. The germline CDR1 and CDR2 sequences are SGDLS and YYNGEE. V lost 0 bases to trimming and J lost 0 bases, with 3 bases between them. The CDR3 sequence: CASSVGMNTEAFF. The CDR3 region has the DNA TGTGCCAGCAGCGTAGGCATGAACACTGAAGCTTTCTTT.

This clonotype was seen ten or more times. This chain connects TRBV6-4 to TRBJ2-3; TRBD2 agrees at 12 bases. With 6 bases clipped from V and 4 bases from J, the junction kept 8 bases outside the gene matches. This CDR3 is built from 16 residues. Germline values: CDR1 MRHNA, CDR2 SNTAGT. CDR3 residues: CASSRTSGESADTQYF. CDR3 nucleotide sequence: TGTGCCAGCAGCAGGACTAGCGGGGAATCTGCAGATACGCAGTATTTT.

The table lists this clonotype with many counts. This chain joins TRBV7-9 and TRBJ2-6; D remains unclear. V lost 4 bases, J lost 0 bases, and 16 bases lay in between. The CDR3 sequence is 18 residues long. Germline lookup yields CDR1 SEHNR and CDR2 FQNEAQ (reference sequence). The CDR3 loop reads CASSSSRTDDSGANVLTF. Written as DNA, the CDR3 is TGTGCCAGCAGCTCATCCCGGACGGACGACTCTGGGGCCAACGTCCTGACTTTC.

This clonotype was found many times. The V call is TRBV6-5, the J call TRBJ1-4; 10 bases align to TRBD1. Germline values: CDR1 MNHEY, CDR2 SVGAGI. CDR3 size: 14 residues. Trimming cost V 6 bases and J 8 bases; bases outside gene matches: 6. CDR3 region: CASSLTGGTEKLFF. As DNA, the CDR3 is TGTGCCAGCAGCCTGACAGGGGGCACGGAAAAACTGTTTTTT.

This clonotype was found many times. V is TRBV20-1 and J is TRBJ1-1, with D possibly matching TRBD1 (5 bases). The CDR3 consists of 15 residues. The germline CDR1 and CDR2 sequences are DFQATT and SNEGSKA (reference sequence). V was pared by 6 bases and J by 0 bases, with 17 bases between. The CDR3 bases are TGCAGTGCGGCAGACAGAGTTAGATTGAACACTGAAGCTTTCTTT. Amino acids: CSAADRVRLNTEAFF.

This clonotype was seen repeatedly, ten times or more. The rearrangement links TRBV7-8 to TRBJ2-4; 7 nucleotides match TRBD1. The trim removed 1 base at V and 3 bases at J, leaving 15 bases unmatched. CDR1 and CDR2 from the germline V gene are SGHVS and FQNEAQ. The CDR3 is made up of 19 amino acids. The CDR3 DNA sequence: TGTGCCAGCAGCTTAGGGCTTACCGGGACAGCAGGGGACAAAAACATTCAGTACTTC. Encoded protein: CASSLGLTGTAGDKNIQYF.

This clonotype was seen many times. The CDR3 spells CASSQIGQGANSPLHF. In nucleotides, the CDR3 is TGTGCCAGCTCACAAATAGGACAGGGGGCTAATTCACCCCTCCACTTT. The chain carries TRBV18 and TRBJ1-6; 11 positions match TRBD1. The V segment lost 4 bases and the J segment 6 bases; nucleotides outside the gene matches: 5. Germline CDR1 KGHSH, CDR2 LQKENI. There are 16 residues in the CDR3.

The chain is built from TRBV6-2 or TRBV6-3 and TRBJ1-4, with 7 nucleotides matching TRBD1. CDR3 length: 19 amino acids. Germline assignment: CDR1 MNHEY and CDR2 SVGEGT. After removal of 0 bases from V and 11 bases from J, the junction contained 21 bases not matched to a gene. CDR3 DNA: TGTGCCAGCAGTTACTCACCGCGACAGGGACCGTGGATGCGGCGGAAACTGTTTTTT. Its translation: CASSYSPRQGPWMRRKLFF.

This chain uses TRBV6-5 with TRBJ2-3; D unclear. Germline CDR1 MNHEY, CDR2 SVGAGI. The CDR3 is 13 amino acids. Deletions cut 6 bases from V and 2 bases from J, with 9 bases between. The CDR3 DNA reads TGTGCCAGCAGGGGCTATTTCACAGATACGCAGTATTTT. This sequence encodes CASRGYFTDTQYF.

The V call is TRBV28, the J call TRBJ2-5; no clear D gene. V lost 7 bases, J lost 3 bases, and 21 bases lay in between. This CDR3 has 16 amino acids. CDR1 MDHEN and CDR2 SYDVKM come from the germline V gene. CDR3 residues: CASTSLAVPLEETQYF. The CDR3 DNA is TGTGCCAGCACTTCCCTGGCCGTCCCCCTAGAAGAGACCCAGTACTTC.

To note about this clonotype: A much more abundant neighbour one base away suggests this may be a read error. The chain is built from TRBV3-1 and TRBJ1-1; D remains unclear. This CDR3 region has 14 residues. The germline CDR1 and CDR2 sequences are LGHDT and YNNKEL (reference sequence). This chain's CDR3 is CVSSQDSRPTEAFF. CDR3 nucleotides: TGTGTCAGCAGCCAAGATAGTCGGCCCACTGAAGCTTTCTTT.

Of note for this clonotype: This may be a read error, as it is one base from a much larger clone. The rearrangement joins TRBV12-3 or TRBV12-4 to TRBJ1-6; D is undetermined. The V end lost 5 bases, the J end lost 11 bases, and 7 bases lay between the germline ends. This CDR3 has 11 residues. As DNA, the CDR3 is TGTGCCAGCAGTCCGCGGCCACCCCTCCACTTT. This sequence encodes CASSPRPPLHF.

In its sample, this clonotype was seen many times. CDR3 DNA: TGTGCCAGCAGAAGGGGGAAGGTGGAAAAACTGTTTTTT. This encodes CASRRGKVEKLFF. The chain carries TRBV6-5 and TRBJ1-4; D possibly corresponds to TRBD1 (6 bases). V lost 6 bases and J lost 8, with 13 bases in between. This CDR3 is built from 13 residues. Germline CDR1 MNHEY, CDR2 SVGAGI.

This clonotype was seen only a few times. CDR3 region: CSARDWRDTQYF. In nucleotides, the CDR3 is TGCAGTGCTAGAGACTGGAGAGATACGCAGTATTTT. The V call is TRBV20-1, the J call TRBJ2-3; D gene unclear. This CDR3 spans 12 amino acids. The germline CDR1 and CDR2 sequences are DFQATT and SNEGSKA (reference sequence). Trimming left V 0 bases short and J 5 bases short, with 6 bases between.

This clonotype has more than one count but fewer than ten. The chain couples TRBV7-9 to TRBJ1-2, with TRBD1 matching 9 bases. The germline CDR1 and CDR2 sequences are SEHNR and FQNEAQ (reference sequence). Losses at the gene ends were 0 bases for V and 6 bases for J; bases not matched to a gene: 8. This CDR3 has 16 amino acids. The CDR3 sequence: CASSLAGSGTGHGYTF. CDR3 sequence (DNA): TGTGCCAGCAGCTTAGCGGGTTCCGGGACAGGGCATGGCTACACCTTC.

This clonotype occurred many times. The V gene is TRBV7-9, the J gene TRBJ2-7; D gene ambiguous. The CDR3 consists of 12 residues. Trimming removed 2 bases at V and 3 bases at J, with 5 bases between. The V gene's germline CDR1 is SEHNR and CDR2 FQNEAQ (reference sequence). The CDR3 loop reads CASSLRDYEQYF. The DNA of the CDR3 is TGTGCCAGCAGCTTAAGGGACTACGAGCAGTACTTC.

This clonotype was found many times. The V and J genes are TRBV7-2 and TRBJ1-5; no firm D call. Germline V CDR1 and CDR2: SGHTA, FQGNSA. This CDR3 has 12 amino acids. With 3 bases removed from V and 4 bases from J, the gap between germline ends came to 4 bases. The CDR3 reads CASSLVNQPQHF. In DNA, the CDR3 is TGTGCCAGCAGCTTGGTGAATCAGCCCCAGCATTTT.